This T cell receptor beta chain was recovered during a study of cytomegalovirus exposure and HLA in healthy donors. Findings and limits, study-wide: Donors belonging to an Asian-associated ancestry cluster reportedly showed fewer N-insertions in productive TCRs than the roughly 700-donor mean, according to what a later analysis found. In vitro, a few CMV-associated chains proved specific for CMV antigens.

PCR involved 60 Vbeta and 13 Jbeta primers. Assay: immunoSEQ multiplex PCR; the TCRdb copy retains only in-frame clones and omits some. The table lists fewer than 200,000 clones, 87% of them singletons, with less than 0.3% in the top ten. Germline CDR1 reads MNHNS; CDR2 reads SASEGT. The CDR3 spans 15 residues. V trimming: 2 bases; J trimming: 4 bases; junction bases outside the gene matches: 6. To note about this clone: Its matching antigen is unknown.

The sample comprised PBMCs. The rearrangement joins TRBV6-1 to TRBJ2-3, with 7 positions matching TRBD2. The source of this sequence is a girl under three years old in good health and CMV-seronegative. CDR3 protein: CASSESLAGADTQYF. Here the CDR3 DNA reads TGTGCCAGCAGTGAATCCCTGGCGGGGGCAGATACGCAGTATTTT.